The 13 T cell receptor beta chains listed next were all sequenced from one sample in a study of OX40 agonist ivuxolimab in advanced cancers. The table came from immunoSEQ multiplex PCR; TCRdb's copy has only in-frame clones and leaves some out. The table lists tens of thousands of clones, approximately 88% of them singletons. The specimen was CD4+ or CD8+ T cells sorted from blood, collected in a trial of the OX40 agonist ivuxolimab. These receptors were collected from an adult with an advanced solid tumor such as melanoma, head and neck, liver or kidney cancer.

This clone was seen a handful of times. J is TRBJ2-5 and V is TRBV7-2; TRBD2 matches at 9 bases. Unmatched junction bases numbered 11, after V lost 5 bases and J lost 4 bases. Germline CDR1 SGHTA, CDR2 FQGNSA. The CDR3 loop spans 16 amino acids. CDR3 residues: CASSPPAGGPRETQYF. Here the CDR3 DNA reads TGTGCCAGCAGCCCCCCGGCGGGAGGGCCGAGAGAGACCCAGTACTTC.

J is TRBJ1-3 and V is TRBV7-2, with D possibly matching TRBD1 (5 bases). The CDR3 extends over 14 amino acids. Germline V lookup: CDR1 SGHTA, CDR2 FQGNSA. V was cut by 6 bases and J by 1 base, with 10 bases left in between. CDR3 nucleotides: TGTGCCAGCAGACCTGCAGGGTCTGGAAACACCATATATTTT. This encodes CASRPAGSGNTIYF.

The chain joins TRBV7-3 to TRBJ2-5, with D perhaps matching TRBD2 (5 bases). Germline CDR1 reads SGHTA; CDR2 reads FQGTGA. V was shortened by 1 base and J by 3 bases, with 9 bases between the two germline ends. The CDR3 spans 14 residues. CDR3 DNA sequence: TGTGCCAGCAGCTTAAACCCTAGCAAAGAGACCCAGTACTTC. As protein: CASSLNPSKETQYF.

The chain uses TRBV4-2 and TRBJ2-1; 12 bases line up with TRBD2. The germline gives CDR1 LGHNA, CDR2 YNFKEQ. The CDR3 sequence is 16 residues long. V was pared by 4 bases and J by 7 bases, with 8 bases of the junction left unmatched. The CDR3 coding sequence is TGTGCCAGCAGCCTATACCTAGCGGGAGGGGTAAATGAGCAGTTCTTC. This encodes CASSLYLAGGVNEQFF.

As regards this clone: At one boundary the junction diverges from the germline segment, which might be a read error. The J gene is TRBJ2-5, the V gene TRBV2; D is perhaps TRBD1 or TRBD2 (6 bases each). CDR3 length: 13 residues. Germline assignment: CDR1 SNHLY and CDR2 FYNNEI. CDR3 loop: CASSALKVDGGDF. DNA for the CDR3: TGTGCCAGCAGCGCCCTCAAGGTCGACGGGGGCGACTTC.

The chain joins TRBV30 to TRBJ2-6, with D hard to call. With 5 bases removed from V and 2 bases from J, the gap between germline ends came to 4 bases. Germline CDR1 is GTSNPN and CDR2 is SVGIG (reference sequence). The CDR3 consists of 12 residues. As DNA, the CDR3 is TGTGCCTGGGACACTGGGGCCAACGTCCTGACTTTC. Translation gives CAWDTGANVLTF.

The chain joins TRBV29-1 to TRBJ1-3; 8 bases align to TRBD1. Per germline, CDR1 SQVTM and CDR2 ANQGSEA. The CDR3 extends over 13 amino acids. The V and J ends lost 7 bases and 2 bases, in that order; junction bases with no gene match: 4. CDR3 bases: TGCAGCGCCGGACAGGGTCCTGGAAACACCATATATTTT. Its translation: CSAGQGPGNTIYF.

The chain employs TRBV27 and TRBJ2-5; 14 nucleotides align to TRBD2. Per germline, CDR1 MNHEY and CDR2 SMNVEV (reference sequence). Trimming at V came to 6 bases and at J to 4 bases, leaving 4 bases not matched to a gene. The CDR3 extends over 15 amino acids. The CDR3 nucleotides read TGTGCCAGCAGGGGACTAGCGGGAGTCGGAGAGACCCAGTACTTC. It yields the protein CASRGLAGVGETQYF.

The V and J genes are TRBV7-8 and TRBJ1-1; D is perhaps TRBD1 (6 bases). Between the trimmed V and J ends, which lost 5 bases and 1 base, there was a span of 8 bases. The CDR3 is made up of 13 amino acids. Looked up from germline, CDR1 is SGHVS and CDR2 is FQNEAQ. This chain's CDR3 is CASSMDRNTEAFF. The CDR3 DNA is TGTGCCAGCAGCATGGACAGGAACACTGAAGCTTTCTTT.

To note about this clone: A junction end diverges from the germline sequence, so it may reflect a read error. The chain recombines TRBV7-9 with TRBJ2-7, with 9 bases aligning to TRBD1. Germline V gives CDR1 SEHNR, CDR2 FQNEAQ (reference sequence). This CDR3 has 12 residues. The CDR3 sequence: CASSLRQGEIDF. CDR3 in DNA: TGTGCCAGCAGCCTCAGACAGGGGGAAATCGACTTC.

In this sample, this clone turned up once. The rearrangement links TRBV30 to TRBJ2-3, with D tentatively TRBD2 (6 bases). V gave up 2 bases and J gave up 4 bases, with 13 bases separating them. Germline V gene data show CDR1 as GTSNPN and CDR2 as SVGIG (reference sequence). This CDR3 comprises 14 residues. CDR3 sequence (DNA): TGTGCCTGGAGTTCACTCCGGGGGTCAGATACGCAGTATTTT. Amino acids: CAWSSLRGSDTQYF. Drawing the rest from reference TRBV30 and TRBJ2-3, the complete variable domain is SQTIHQWPATLVQPVGSPLSLECTVEGTSNPNLYWYRQAAGRGLQLLFYSVGIGQISSEVPQNLSASRPQDRQFILSSKKLLLSDSGFYLCAWSSLRGSDTQYFGPGTRLTVL.

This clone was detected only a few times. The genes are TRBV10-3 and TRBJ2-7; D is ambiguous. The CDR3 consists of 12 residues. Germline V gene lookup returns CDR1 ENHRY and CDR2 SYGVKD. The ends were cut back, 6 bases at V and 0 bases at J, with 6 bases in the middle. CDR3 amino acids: CAIRAASYEQYF. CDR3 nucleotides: TGTGCCATCAGGGCAGCCTCCTACGAGCAGTACTTC.

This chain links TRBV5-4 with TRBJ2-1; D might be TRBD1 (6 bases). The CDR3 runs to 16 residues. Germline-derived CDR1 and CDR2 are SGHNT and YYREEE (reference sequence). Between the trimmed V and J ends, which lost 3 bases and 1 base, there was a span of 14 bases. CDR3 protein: CASSYPGHPSYNEQFF. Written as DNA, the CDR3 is TGTGCCAGCAGCTATCCGGGACATCCTTCCTACAATGAGCAGTTCTTC.